This T cell receptor beta chain was documented in a study of T cells in Graves' hyperthyroidism and ophthalmopathy. Study-wide points: Ophthalmopathy was distinguished from stable hyperthyroidism by 13 V-J signatures.

The investigators amplified TCR beta CDR3 regions from RNA transcripts. The study used the HTBI primer set for a first-round RT-PCR of the TCR CDR3. TCRdb passed the multiplex PCR reads through MiXCR, listing each CDR3 protein once. This repertoire shows hundreds of thousands of distinct CDR3 sequences, about 35% found once; its top ten account for around a third. The CDR3 contains 15 residues. CDR1 and CDR2 (germline): WSHSY, SAAADI. In this sample, this clonotype turned up a few times. No antigen is known for it. A clone one base away is much larger, so this may be a read error. Sequenced: blood. This receptor was taken from a woman aged 40-49 years with Graves' hyperthyroidism. V usage is TRBV10-2 and J usage is TRBJ1-3; D might be TRBD1 (6 bases). The CDR3 DNA reads TGCGCCAGCAGTGATACAGGGCCCACTGGAAACACCACATATTTT. Its protein product is CASSDTGPTGNTTYF.